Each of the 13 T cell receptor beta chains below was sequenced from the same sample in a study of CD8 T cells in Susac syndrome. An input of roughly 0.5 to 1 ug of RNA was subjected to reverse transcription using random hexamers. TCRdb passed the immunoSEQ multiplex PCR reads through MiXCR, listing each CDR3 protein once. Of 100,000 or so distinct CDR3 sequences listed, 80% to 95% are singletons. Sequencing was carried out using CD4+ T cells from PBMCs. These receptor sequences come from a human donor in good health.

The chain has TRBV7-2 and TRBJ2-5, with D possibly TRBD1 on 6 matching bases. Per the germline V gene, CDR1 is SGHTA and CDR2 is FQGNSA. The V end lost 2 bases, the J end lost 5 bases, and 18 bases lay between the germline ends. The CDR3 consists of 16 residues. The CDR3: CASSLFASGEYETQYF. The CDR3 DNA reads TGTGCCAGCAGCTTATTTGCATCAGGGGAGTACGAGACCCAGTACTTC.

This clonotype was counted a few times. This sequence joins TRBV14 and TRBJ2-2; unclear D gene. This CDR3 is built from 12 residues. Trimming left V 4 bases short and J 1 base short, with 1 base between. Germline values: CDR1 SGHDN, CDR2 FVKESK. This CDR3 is CASSRNTGELFF. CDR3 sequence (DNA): TGTGCCAGCAGCCGGAACACCGGGGAGCTGTTTTTT.

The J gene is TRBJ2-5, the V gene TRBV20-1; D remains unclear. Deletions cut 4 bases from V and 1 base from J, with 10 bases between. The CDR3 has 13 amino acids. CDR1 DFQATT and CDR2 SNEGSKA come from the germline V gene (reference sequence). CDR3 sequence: CSAIPASQETQYF. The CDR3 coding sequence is TGCAGTGCTATACCCGCGAGCCAAGAGACCCAGTACTTC.

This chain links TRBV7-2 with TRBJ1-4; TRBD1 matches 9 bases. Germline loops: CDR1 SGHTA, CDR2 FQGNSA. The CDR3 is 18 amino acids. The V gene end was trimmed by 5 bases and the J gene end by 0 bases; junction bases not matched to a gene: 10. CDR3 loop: CASSLPGDRASTNEKLFF. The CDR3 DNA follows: TGTGCCAGCAGCCTACCTGGGGACAGGGCCTCAACTAATGAAAAACTGTTTTTT.

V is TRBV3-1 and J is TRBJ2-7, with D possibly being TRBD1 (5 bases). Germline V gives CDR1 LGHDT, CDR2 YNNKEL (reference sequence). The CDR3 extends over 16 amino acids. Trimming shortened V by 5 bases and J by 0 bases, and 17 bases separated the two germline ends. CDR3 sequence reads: CASSEGAGLGSYEQYF. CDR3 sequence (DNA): TGTGCCAGCAGCGAAGGGGCCGGGTTGGGCTCCTACGAGCAGTACTTC.

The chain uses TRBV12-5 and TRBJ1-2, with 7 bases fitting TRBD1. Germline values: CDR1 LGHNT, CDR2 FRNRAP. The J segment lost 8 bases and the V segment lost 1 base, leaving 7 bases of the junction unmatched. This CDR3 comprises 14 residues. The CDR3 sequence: CASGLATGIGGYTF. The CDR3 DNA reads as TGTGCTAGTGGTTTGGCGACAGGGATCGGGGGCTACACCTTC. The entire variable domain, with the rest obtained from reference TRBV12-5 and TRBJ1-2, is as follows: DARVTQTPRHKVTEMGQEVTMRCQPILGHNTVFWYRQTMMQGLELLAYFRNRAPLDDSGMPKDRFSAEMPDATLATLKIQPSEPRDSAVYFCASGLATGIGGYTFGSGTRLTVV.

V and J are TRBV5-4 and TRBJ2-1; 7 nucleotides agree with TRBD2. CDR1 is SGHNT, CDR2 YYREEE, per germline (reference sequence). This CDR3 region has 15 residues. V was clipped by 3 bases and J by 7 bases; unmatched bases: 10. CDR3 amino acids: CASSSGTIRVNEQFF. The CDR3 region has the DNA TGTGCCAGCAGCTCCGGGACTATCAGGGTTAATGAGCAGTTCTTC.

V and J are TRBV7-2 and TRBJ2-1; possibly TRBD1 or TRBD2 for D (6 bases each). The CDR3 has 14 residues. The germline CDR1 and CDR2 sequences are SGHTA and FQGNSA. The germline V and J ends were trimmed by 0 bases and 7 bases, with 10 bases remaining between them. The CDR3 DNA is TGTGCCAGCAGCTTAGCGGGGGGCGGTAATGAGCAGTTCTTC. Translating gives CASSLAGGGNEQFF.

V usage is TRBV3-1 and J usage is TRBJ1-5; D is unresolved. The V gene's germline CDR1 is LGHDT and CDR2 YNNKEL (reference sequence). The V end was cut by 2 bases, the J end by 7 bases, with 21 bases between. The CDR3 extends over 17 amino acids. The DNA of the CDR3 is TGTGCCAGCAGCCAAACCACCTCGGGTGGTCGGTGGCAGCCCCAGCATTTT. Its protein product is CASSQTTSGGRWQPQHF.

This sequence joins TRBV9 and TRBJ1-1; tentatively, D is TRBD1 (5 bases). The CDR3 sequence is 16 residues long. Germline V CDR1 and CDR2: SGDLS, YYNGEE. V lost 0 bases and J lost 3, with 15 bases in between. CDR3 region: CASSVGAAGVDTEAFF. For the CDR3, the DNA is TGTGCCAGCAGCGTAGGAGCGGCGGGGGTCGACACTGAAGCTTTCTTT. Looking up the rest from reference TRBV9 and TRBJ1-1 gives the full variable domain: DSGVTQTPKHLITATGQRVTLRCSPRSGDLSVYWYQQSLDQGLQFLIQYYNGEERAKGNILERFSAQQFPDLHSELNLSSLELGDSALYFCASSVGAAGVDTEAFFGQGTRLTVV.

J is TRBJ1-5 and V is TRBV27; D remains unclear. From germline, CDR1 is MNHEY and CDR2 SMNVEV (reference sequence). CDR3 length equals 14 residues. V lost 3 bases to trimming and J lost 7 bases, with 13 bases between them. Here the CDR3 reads CASSFGPGGQPQHF. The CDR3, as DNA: TGTGCCAGCAGTTTTGGGCCAGGAGGACAGCCCCAGCATTTT.

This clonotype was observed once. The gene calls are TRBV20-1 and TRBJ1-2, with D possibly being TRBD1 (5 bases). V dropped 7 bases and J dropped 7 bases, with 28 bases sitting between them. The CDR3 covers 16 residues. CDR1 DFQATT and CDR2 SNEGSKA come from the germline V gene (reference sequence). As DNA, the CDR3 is TGCAGTGGGAGAGATCTCGTCTCAGGGTTATCCCGTGGCTACACCTTC. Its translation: CSGRDLVSGLSRGYTF.

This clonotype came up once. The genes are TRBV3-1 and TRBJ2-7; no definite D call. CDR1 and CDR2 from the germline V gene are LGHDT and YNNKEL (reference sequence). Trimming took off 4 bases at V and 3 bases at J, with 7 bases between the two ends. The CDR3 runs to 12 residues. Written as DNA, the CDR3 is TGTGCCAGCAGCCTCACAGTCTACGAGCAGTACTTC. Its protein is CASSLTVYEQYF.